Below, 18 T cell receptor beta chains from the same sample are listed, as sequenced in a study of CD8 T cells in ankylosing spondylitis. TCRdb reprocessed the 5' RACE reads via MiXCR and lists one record per CDR3 protein. Of fewer than 80,000 distinct CDR3 sequences listed, less than 6% were seen once; the top ten hold about 2%. Material: blood, either unsorted or a sorted T cell fraction (not recorded which). All receptors derive from a male donor with ankylosing spondylitis or in good health (not recorded which).

This clonotype has a count of ten or more. This CDR3 reads CASSPHMREKNIQYF. Written as DNA, the CDR3 is TGTGCCAGCAGCCCCCATATGAGGGAGAAAAACATTCAGTACTTC. V is TRBV6-5 and J is TRBJ2-4; perhaps TRBD2 as D (5 bases). V lost 6 bases and J lost 4, with 16 bases in between. The CDR3 runs 15 residues. Germline CDR1 and CDR2: MNHEY and SVGAGI.

This clonotype was counted between two and nine times. Given a much more abundant clone one base away, this may be a read error. The chain carries TRBV7-9 and TRBJ2-1; D unresolved. From germline, CDR1 is SEHNR and CDR2 FQNEAQ (reference sequence). V shed 1 base and J shed 5 bases, with 3 bases lying between them. The CDR3 consists of 12 residues. The CDR3 bases are TGTGCCAGCAGCTTAGAAGACAATGAGCAGTTCTTC. It specifies CASSLEDNEQFF.

There are many counts of this clonotype. For the CDR3, the DNA is TGCAGCGTTGTCTCCGGGACAGGGGGGTCTGGGGCCAACGTCCTGACTTTC. Residues: CSVVSGTGGSGANVLTF. The V gene is TRBV29-1, the J gene TRBJ2-6; 11 bases are shared with TRBD1. The CDR3 has 17 amino acids. In germline, CDR1 is SQVTM, CDR2 ANQGSEA. Germline trimming cut 4 bases from V and 1 base from J; bases unmatched to any gene: 6.

This clonotype was detected a few times. This chain links TRBV7-2 with TRBJ2-1; the D is unclear. V was shortened by 1 base and J by 6 bases, with 7 bases between the two germline ends. The CDR3 contains 13 residues. Germline V gene data show CDR1 as SGHTA and CDR2 as FQGNSA. This chain's CDR3 is CASSLDWTNEQFF. In nucleotides, the CDR3 is TGTGCCAGCAGCTTAGACTGGACCAATGAGCAGTTCTTC. Full variable domain (rest looked up from reference TRBV7-2 and TRBJ2-1): GAGVSQSPSNKVTEKGKDVELRCDPISGHTALYWYRQSLGQGLEFLIYFQGNSAPDKSGLPSDRFSAERTGGSVSTLTIQRTQQEDSAVYLCASSLDWTNEQFFGPGTRLTVL.

This clonotype came up many times. J is TRBJ2-1 and V is TRBV12-3 or TRBV12-4; 11 nucleotides align to TRBD2. The CDR3 is 15 amino acids. The J segment lost 7 bases and the V segment lost 3 bases, leaving 5 bases of the junction unmatched. The CDR3 loop is CASSFTSGGGNEQFF. CDR3 bases: TGTGCCAGCAGTTTCACTAGCGGGGGAGGAAATGAGCAGTTCTTC.

In its sample, this clonotype was seen many times. The CDR3 spells CASSSSGTGNNEQFF. CDR3 sequence (DNA): TGCGCCAGCAGCTCCTCCGGGACAGGTAACAATGAGCAGTTCTTC. The rearrangement links TRBV5-1 to TRBJ2-1, with 8 nucleotides matching TRBD1. The V segment lost 3 bases and the J segment 5 bases; nucleotides outside the gene matches: 7. Germline V gives CDR1 SGHRS, CDR2 YFSETQ. CDR3 length: 15 amino acids.

This clonotype showed up many times. The J gene is TRBJ2-1, the V gene TRBV5-1; D gene ambiguous. The CDR3 consists of 14 residues. CDR1 is SGHRS, CDR2 YFSETQ, per germline. Trimming removed 2 bases at V and 4 bases at J, with 10 bases between. The CDR3 DNA reads TGCGCCAGCAGCTTACGGTGGGGTTACAATGAGCAGTTCTTC. Its protein product is CASSLRWGYNEQFF.

This clonotype has a count of ten or more. The rearrangement uses TRBV2 and TRBJ2-4; D gene ambiguous. Trimming left V 5 bases short and J 1 base short, with 18 bases between. The CDR3 has 17 amino acids. Germline CDR1 SNHLY, CDR2 FYNNEI. This CDR3 reads CASSSIDRTVAKNIQYF. The CDR3 bases are TGTGCCAGCAGTTCTATTGATCGGACGGTTGCCAAAAACATTCAGTACTTC.

This clonotype was found many times. The genes are TRBV12-3 or TRBV12-4 and TRBJ2-5; TRBD1 aligns across 8 bases. CDR3 length: 14 residues. With 8 bases clipped from V and 0 bases from J, the junction kept 5 bases outside the gene matches. This CDR3 is CASVRQGNQETQYF. The DNA of the CDR3 is TGTGCCAGCGTACGACAGGGGAACCAAGAGACCCAGTACTTC.

This clonotype occurred many times. The CDR3 reads CASRLTSGYTGELFF. CDR3 DNA: TGCGCCAGCAGACTGACTAGCGGCTACACCGGGGAGCTGTTTTTT. The rearrangement joins TRBV5-1 to TRBJ2-2; 9 positions match TRBD2. The germline CDR1 and CDR2 sequences are SGHRS and YFSETQ. The CDR3 is 15 residues long. Losses at the gene ends were 5 bases for V and 3 bases for J; bases not matched to a gene: 5.

At least ten counts were recorded for this clonotype. This rearrangement joins TRBV18 to TRBJ1-6; maybe TRBD1 (6 bases). V was trimmed by 1 base and J by 8 bases, leaving 18 bases between them. The CDR3 spans 17 residues. The V gene's germline CDR1 is KGHSH and CDR2 LQKENI. The CDR3 spells CASSPQMIDRSDSPLHF. The CDR3 nucleotides read TGTGCCAGCTCACCACAGATGATCGACAGGTCTGATTCACCCCTCCACTTT.

This clonotype was observed at least ten times. The chain uses TRBV11-2 and TRBJ2-5; D is possibly TRBD1 (6 bases). V was shortened by 2 bases and J by 1 base, with 20 bases between the two germline ends. The CDR3 runs 18 residues. Germline V CDR1 and CDR2: SGHAT, FQNNGV. CDR3 sequence: CASSLYPLGQLLQETQYF. In nucleotides, the CDR3 is TGTGCCAGCAGCTTATACCCCCTCGGACAGCTTCTCCAAGAGACCCAGTACTTC.

This clonotype was observed at least ten times. The rearrangement uses TRBV28 and TRBJ2-5, with 7 bases matching TRBD1. CDR1 is MDHEN, CDR2 SYDVKM, per germline. J lost 2 bases, V lost 7 bases, and 7 bases had no gene match. The CDR3 has 14 residues. In DNA form, the CDR3 reads TGTGCCAGCACCCTCCCGACAGGGCAAGAGACCCAGTACTTC. Encoded protein: CASTLPTGQETQYF. The full variable domain, rest sourced from reference TRBV28 and TRBJ2-5, is DVKVTQSSRYLVKRTGEKVFLECVQDMDHENMFWYRQDPGLGLRLIYFSYDVKMKEKGDIPEGYSVSREKKERFSLILESASTNQTSMYLCASTLPTGQETQYFGPGTRLLVL.

Turning to this clonotype: One end of the junction does not line up with germline, which may come from a read error. This chain connects TRBV7-9 to TRBJ2-7; D possibly uses TRBD1 or TRBD2 (5 bases each). Germline assignment: CDR1 SEHNR and CDR2 FQNEAQ (reference sequence). The CDR3 consists of 14 residues. In DNA, the CDR3 is TGTGCCAGCAGCTTGTCGGTAACGGGGCCGACCCAGGTTTTC. This sequence encodes CASSLSVTGPTQVF. The whole variable domain, filled in from reference TRBV7-9 and TRBJ2-7, reads DTGVSQNPRHKITKRGQNVTFRCDPISEHNRLYWYRQTLGQGPEFLTYFQNEAQLEKSRLLSDRFSAERPKGSFSTLEIQRTEQGDSAMYLCASSLSVTGPTQVFGPGTRLTVT.

This clonotype has a count of ten or more. V is TRBV7-2 and J is TRBJ1-5, with D hard to call. Germline V gene lookup returns CDR1 SGHTA and CDR2 FQGNSA. The CDR3 sequence is 16 residues long. Trimming shortened V by 3 bases and J by 3 bases, and 15 bases separated the two germline ends. CDR3 DNA sequence: TGTGCCAGCAGCTTCCGAGGGTCTGGGGACAATCAGCCCCAGCATTTT. As protein: CASSFRGSGDNQPQHF.

This clonotype was counted ten times or more. The rearrangement links TRBV4-3 to TRBJ1-2; D gene uncertain. Germline CDR1 reads LGHNA; CDR2 reads YSLEER. Trimming took 1 base from V and 4 from J, leaving 16 bases between them. The CDR3 loop spans 16 amino acids. CDR3 in amino acids: CASSQVTGLEFYGYTF. The CDR3 nucleotides read TGCGCCAGCAGCCAAGTCACGGGTTTGGAATTCTATGGCTACACCTTC.

This clonotype was recorded many times. V is TRBV19 and J is TRBJ2-7; TRBD1 might be the D (6 bases). The CDR3 loop spans 13 amino acids. Per the germline V gene, CDR1 is LNHDA and CDR2 is SQIVND (reference sequence). The V end lost 3 bases, the J end lost 5 bases, and 11 bases lay between the germline ends. In DNA, the CDR3 is TGTGCCAGTAGTATTACGACAGGTCACGAGCAGTACTTC. The encoded protein is CASSITTGHEQYF.

This clonotype was observed at least ten times. V gene TRBV2 combines with J gene TRBJ1-5; no firm D call. The CDR3 spans 13 residues. V was cut by 7 bases and J by 5 bases, with 12 bases left in between. Germline V gene data show CDR1 as SNHLY and CDR2 as FYNNEI. CDR3 amino acids: CASTPVTDQPQHF. The CDR3 region has the DNA TGTGCCAGCACCCCAGTCACGGATCAGCCCCAGCATTTT.